A selection of T cell receptor beta chains follows, all from one sample in a study of shared clonotypes between healthy human individuals. The assay was immunoSEQ multiplex PCR, and TCRdb's table has in-frame clones only and misses some. Of 1.5 million to 1.9 million clones in the sample, nearly 99% were seen once. Sequencing was carried out using naive CD4+ T cells sorted from blood. The receptors stem from a man aged 25-45 years in good health. Both conserved end residues are part of each CDR3. A D gene is named only where the DNA matches it firmly. Size tells how often a clone was seen (once, few, many) or the class of an expanded clone, and some rows leave it out.

>.|TRBD2|TRBV10-3|TRBJ2-1
CAVSGNNEQFF
TGTGCCGTCAGCGGGAATAATGAGCAGTTCTTC
>.|TRBD1|TRBV27|TRBJ1-2
CASRDVGTALNYGYTF
TGTGCCAGCAGAGACGTCGGGACAGCTCTAAACTATGGCTACACCTTC
>.|.|TRBV27|TRBJ2-2
CASRLQHGTGELFF
TGTGCCAGCCGACTGCAGCATGGGACCGGGGAGCTGTTTTTT
>.|.|TRBV5-1|TRBJ1-1
CASSLLRENTEAFF
TGCGCCAGCAGCTTGCTACGTGAGAACACTGAAGCTTTCTTT
>.|TRBD1|TRBV11-2|TRBJ2-2
CASSHRDRVSGELFF
TGTGCCAGCAGCCACCGGGACAGGGTTTCCGGGGAGCTGTTTTTT
>.|.|TRBV18|TRBJ1-1
CASSPGTDYTEAFF
TGTGCCAGCTCACCGGGGACGGATTACACTGAAGCTTTCTTT
>.|.|TRBV14|TRBJ2-1
CASSQDLDINYNEQFF
TGTGCCAGCAGCCAAGATCTTGACATCAACTACAATGAGCAGTTCTTC
>.|.|TRBV6-5|TRBJ2-7
CASSYGVANEQYF
TGTGCCAGCAGTTACGGGGTAGCAAACGAGCAGTACTTC
>.|.|TRBV5-8|TRBJ1-1
CASSLLTSQTEAFF
TGTGCCAGCAGCTTGTTGACCTCGCAGACTGAAGCTTTCTTT
>.|TRBD1|TRBV10-3|TRBJ2-1
CAISEALLAGGARNEQFF
TGTGCCATCAGTGAGGCGTTGTTGGCAGGGGGCGCGCGGAATGAGCAGTTCTTC
>.|.|TRBV18|TRBJ2-7
CASSPLRDEQYF
TGTGCCAGCTCACCACTACGGGACGAGCAGTACTTC
>.|.|TRBV14|TRBJ1-1
CASSQVGVTEAFF
TGTGCCAGCAGCCAAGTCGGGGTTACTGAAGCTTTCTTT
>.|.|TRBV25-1|TRBJ1-3
CASSEFPGAGNTIYF
TGTGCCAGCAGTGAATTTCCGGGGGCTGGAAACACCATATATTTT
>.|.|TRBV6-5|TRBJ2-3
CASSPPGASGKYF
TGTGCCAGCAGCCCCCCGGGGGCTAGCGGAAAGTATTTT
>.|.|TRBV6-5|TRBJ2-5
CASRRPGRDEETQYF
TGTGCCAGCAGGAGGCCGGGACGGGACGAGGAGACCCAGTACTTC
>once|.|TRBV5-4|TRBJ2-1
CASSPAAASSYNEQFF
TGTGCCAGCAGCCCCGCCGCGGCAAGCTCCTACAATGAGCAGTTCTTC
>.|TRBD1|TRBV10-2|TRBJ1-1
CASSEFFTGTGGNTEAFF
TGCGCCAGCAGTGAGTTTTTTACCGGGACAGGGGGGAACACTGAAGCTTTCTTT
>.|.|TRBV4-3|TRBJ2-1
CASSQGLTEQFF
TGCGCCAGCAGCCAAGGACTAACTGAGCAGTTCTTC
>.|.|TRBV5-4|TRBJ2-7
CASSNYDEQYF
TGTGCCAGCAGCAATTACGACGAGCAGTACTTC
>.|.|TRBV5-1|TRBJ2-7
CASSLVTGASYEQYF
TGCGCCAGCAGCTTGGTTACGGGCGCTTCCTACGAGCAGTACTTC
>.|TRBD2|TRBV28|TRBJ2-7
CASVGGDRHPYEQYF
TGTGCCAGCGTTGGGGGGGACCGTCATCCCTACGAGCAGTACTTC
>.|.|TRBV7-6|TRBJ1-5
CASSLDSNQPQHF
TGTGCCAGCAGCCTCGACAGTAATCAGCCCCAGCATTTT
>.|TRBD1|TRBV29-1|TRBJ1-5
CSPTGAGWDRTYSNQPQHF
TGCAGCCCGACGGGGGCTGGTTGGGACAGGACGTATAGCAATCAGCCCCAGCATTTT
>.|TRBD1|TRBV5-1|TRBJ2-5
CASSLPQGAGETQYF
TGCGCCAGCAGCTTGCCGCAGGGGGCAGGAGAGACCCAGTACTTC
>.|TRBD2|TRBV29-1|TRBJ2-2
CSGTSGSTDGELFF
TGCAGCGGGACTAGCGGGAGTACTGACGGGGAGCTGTTTTTT
>.|.|TRBV30|TRBJ2-5
CAWSPQETQYF
TGTGCCTGGAGCCCCCAAGAGACCCAGTACTTC
>.|.|TRBV5-1|TRBJ2-4
CASNEGGGDKNIQYF
TGCGCCAGCAACGAGGGAGGGGGAGACAAAAACATTCAGTACTTC
>once|.|TRBV2|TRBJ1-1
CASSERTVNTEAFF
TGTGCCAGCAGTGAAAGGACAGTAAACACTGAAGCTTTCTTT
>.|TRBD1|TRBV5-1|TRBJ2-7
CASSPTGGYEQYF
TGCGCCAGCAGCCCGACAGGGGGCTACGAGCAGTACTTC
>.|.|TRBV19|TRBJ1-2
CASSITGSTYGYTF
TGTGCCAGTAGTATAACAGGGTCAACCTATGGCTACACCTTC
>.|.|TRBV5-1|TRBJ2-3
CASSLEVGRMDTQYF
TGCGCCAGCAGCTTGGAGGTAGGAAGGATGGATACGCAGTATTTT
>.|.|TRBV5-1|TRBJ1-1
CASSLDGANTEAFF
TGCGCCAGCAGCTTGGACGGAGCGAACACTGAAGCTTTCTTT
>once|.|TRBV2|TRBJ1-5
CASSLEGMSNQPQHF
TGTGCCAGCAGTTTAGAGGGTATGAGCAATCAGCCCCAGCATTTT
>.|.|TRBV5-4|TRBJ1-2
CASSPTRTQEYTF
TGTGCCAGCAGCCCGACCCGAACTCAGGAGTACACCTTC
>once|.|TRBV2|TRBJ2-7
CASTTLRGTGEQYF
TGTGCCAGCACCACACTACGCGGCACCGGCGAGCAGTACTTC
>.|.|TRBV11-3|TRBJ2-7
CASSRRQGYEQYF
TGTGCCAGCAGTCGGCGTCAGGGCTACGAGCAGTACTTC
>.|.|TRBV10-3|TRBJ2-1
CAISDPPLGYNEQFF
TGTGCCATCAGTGACCCACCTCTGGGGTACAATGAGCAGTTCTTC
>.|.|TRBV5-6|TRBJ2-3
CASSLSGRRTDTQYF
TGTGCCAGCAGCTTGTCGGGTCGTCGCACAGATACGCAGTATTTT
>.|TRBD1|TRBV28|TRBJ2-7
CASSLSGQGRNEQYF
TGTGCCAGCAGTCTATCGGGACAGGGGAGGAACGAGCAGTACTTC
>once|TRBD2|TRBV2|TRBJ2-3
CASVFRWLAGAPDTQYF
TGTGCCAGCGTCTTTAGATGGCTAGCGGGAGCCCCAGATACGCAGTATTTT
>once|TRBD2|TRBV29-1|TRBJ2-1
CSGWGLAEYNEQFF
TGCAGCGGTTGGGGACTAGCGGAGTACAATGAGCAGTTCTTC
>.|.|TRBV18|TRBJ2-4
CASSPPVVSAKNIQYF
TGTGCCAGCTCACCACCGGTGGTCTCGGCCAAAAACATTCAGTACTTC
>.|.|TRBV5-1|TRBJ2-5
CASSGGDTQRETQYF
TGCGCCAGCAGCGGAGGAGACACCCAGAGGGAGACCCAGTACTTC
>.|.|TRBV7-6|TRBJ1-2
CASSQGGHGYTF
TGTGCCAGCAGCCAAGGGGGGCATGGCTACACCTTC
>.|TRBD2|TRBV19|TRBJ2-5
CASSIPPSGAQETQYF
TGTGCCAGTAGTATACCCCCGAGCGGGGCGCAAGAGACCCAGTACTTC
>.|.|TRBV15|TRBJ2-7
CATSRAPPRAGPGFEQYF
TGTGCCACCAGCAGGGCGCCGCCCCGTGCCGGGCCGGGGTTCGAGCAGTACTTC
>once|.|TRBV7-9|TRBJ2-5
CASSLDGTAQETQYF
TGTGCCAGCAGCTTAGATGGTACAGCCCAAGAGACCCAGTACTTC
>.|.|TRBV7-2|TRBJ2-2
CASSQLDTGELFF
TGCGCCAGCAGCCAATTGGACACCGGGGAGCTGTTTTTT
>.|.|TRBV9|TRBJ2-5
CASSVQPGTETQYF
TGTGCCAGCAGCGTACAGCCTGGGACAGAGACCCAGTACTTC
>.|TRBD2|TRBV5-1|TRBJ2-1
CASSPGLLQSPPYNEQFF
TGCGCCAGCAGCCCGGGACTACTCCAGTCCCCCCCTTACAATGAGCAGTTCTTC
>.|.|TRBV19|TRBJ1-1
CASSNPRQGSTEAFF
TGTGCCAGTAGTAACCCCAGGCAGGGAAGCACTGAAGCTTTCTTT
>.|TRBD1|TRBV18|TRBJ2-7
CASSPGTAYEQYF
TGTGCCAGCTCCCCGGGGACAGCCTACGAGCAGTACTTC
>.|TRBD1|TRBV6-5|TRBJ1-5
CASSPQGNQPQHF
TGTGCCAGCAGTCCACAGGGGAATCAGCCCCAGCATTTT
>.|.|TRBV5-4|TRBJ1-1
CASSRESNTEAFF
TGTGCCAGCAGCCGGGAGAGCAACACTGAAGCTTTCTTT